Listed here are 31 T cell receptor beta chains from one sample, sequenced in a study of cytomegalovirus exposure and HLA in healthy donors. Data came from immunoSEQ multiplex PCR; TCRdb stores just in-frame clones and leaves some out. Here the sample spans 57,000 or so clones, 95% to 96% being singletons. The specimen sequenced was PBMCs. These TCRs come from a man aged 18 to 35 in good health and CMV-seronegative.

With regard to this clone: Given a far larger clone just one base away, this is likely a sequencing read error. The chain has TRBV6-5 and TRBJ2-2; 10 positions agree with TRBD2. Germline V gene lookup returns CDR1 MNHEY and CDR2 SVGAGI. The junction had 0 bases not matched to a gene; V was cut back by 4 bases and J by 1 base. There are 15 residues in the CDR3. For the CDR3, the DNA is TGTGCCAGCAGTTGGACTAGCGGGAACACCGGGGAGCTGTTTTTT. Residues: CASSWTSGNTGELFF.

In this sample, this clone turned up once. This chain links TRBV28 with TRBJ2-1; 11 bases fit TRBD2. J was trimmed by 8 bases and V by 6 bases; bases with no gene match: 15. CDR1 and CDR2 from the germline V gene are MDHEN and SYDVKM. The CDR3 spans 17 residues. The CDR3 DNA sequence: TGTGCCAGCAGGGCAGGGGCTAGCGGGAGGAGAAGGGATGAGCAGTTCTTC. This sequence encodes CASRAGASGRRRDEQFF.

The table lists this clone with a count of one. The genes are TRBV15 and TRBJ2-3; possible D gene TRBD1, 6 bases. The germline V gene encodes CDR1 LNHNV and CDR2 YYDKDF (reference sequence). The CDR3 runs to 14 residues. Between the trimmed V and J ends, which lost 6 bases and 3 bases, there was a span of 13 bases. CDR3 region: CATRAWDITDTQYF. In DNA form, the CDR3 reads TGTGCCACCAGAGCTTGGGACATTACAGATACGCAGTATTTT.

Here the CDR3 reads CASSMTGNEQFF. The CDR3 DNA sequence: TGTGCCAGCAGTATGACTGGCAATGAGCAGTTCTTC. This chain joins TRBV27 and TRBJ2-1; D is uncertain. Trimming pared 5 bases from V and 6 bases from J, leaving 8 bases between. CDR1 is MNHEY, CDR2 SMNVEV, per germline (reference sequence). This CDR3 is built from 12 residues.

The chain uses TRBV28 and TRBJ2-3; TRBD1 matches at 8 bases. Germline V gene lookup returns CDR1 MDHEN and CDR2 SYDVKM. The CDR3 is made up of 13 amino acids. V shed 6 bases, J shed 6 bases, and the junction held 5 bases outside the gene matches. The CDR3 spells CASRQDRADTQYF. The DNA of the CDR3 is TGTGCCAGCAGACAGGACAGGGCCGATACGCAGTATTTT.

J is TRBJ2-5 and V is TRBV6-5, with TRBD1 identical over 7 bases. Germline V lookup: CDR1 MNHEY, CDR2 SVGAGI. V shed 6 bases and J 5 bases; nucleotides not matched to a gene: 12. There are 15 residues in the CDR3. The chain's CDR3 is CASSPNRDRLETQYF. The CDR3 DNA sequence: TGTGCCAGCAGCCCAAATCGGGACAGATTGGAGACCCAGTACTTC.

The J gene is TRBJ2-7, the V gene TRBV6-5; D is perhaps TRBD2 (6 bases). The V gene lost 6 bases and the J gene lost 3 bases, with 18 bases spanning the gap. The CDR3 is 15 residues long. Germline values: CDR1 MNHEY, CDR2 SVGAGI. This CDR3 reads CASSQMGGRDYEQYF. Written as DNA, the CDR3 is TGTGCCAGCAGCCAGATGGGGGGTAGGGACTACGAGCAGTACTTC.

The chain recombines TRBV28 with TRBJ2-3; unclear D gene. Trimming pared 3 bases from V and 13 bases from J, leaving 20 bases between. This CDR3 contains 14 residues. The germline CDR1 and CDR2 sequences are MDHEN and SYDVKM. The DNA of the CDR3 is TGTGCCAGCAGTTTTCTTGAGCCCCCCCCGCCGGAGTATTTT. Its translation is CASSFLEPPPPEYF. Full variable domain (missing parts from reference TRBV28 and TRBJ2-3): DVKVTQSSRYLVKRTGEKVFLECVQDMDHENMFWYRQDPGLGLRLIYFSYDVKMKEKGDIPEGYSVSREKKERFSLILESASTNQTSMYLCASSFLEPPPPEYFGPGTRLTVL.

This sequence joins TRBV6-6 and TRBJ2-7; 8 bases match TRBD2. V dropped 6 bases and J dropped 2; count of bases not matched to a gene: 6. Germline V gene data show CDR1 as MNHNY and CDR2 as SVGAGI (reference sequence). The CDR3 spans 14 residues. In nucleotides, the CDR3 is TGTGCCAGCAGATTAGCGGGATTAACCTACGAGCAGTACTTC. Amino acid sequence: CASRLAGLTYEQYF.

The rearrangement uses TRBV4-3 and TRBJ2-7; D not resolved. In germline, CDR1 is LGHNA, CDR2 YSLEER. Trimming cost V 1 base and J 0 bases, with 10 bases left between them. The CDR3 loop spans 15 amino acids. DNA of the CDR3: TGCGCCAGCAGCCAAGTAGCAGCGAGCTCCTACGAGCAGTACTTC. Its protein product is CASSQVAASSYEQYF.

This rearrangement joins TRBV13 to TRBJ2-1; 8 positions agree with TRBD1. This CDR3 region has 15 residues. Per the germline V gene, CDR1 is PRHDT and CDR2 is FYEKMQ (reference sequence). With V trimmed by 5 bases and J by 5 bases, 8 bases remained unmatched. CDR3 nucleotides: TGTGCCAGCAGCCAATCGGACAGGGAACACAATGAGCAGTTCTTC. It is translated as CASSQSDREHNEQFF. The whole variable domain, filled in from reference TRBV13 and TRBJ2-1, reads AAGVIQSPRHLIKEKRETATLKCYPIPRHDTVYWYQQGPGQDPQFLISFYEKMQSDKGSIPDRFSAQQFSDYHSELNMSSLELGDSALYFCASSQSDREHNEQFFGPGTRLTVL.

The J gene is TRBJ2-7, the V gene TRBV28; D might be TRBD1 (5 bases). This CDR3 region has 13 residues. Trimming stripped 8 bases from V and 2 bases from J, with 13 bases between. Germline V gene data show CDR1 as MDHEN and CDR2 as SYDVKM. CDR3 amino acids: CASPDKGTYEQYF. The CDR3, as DNA: TGTGCCAGCCCCGACAAGGGGACCTACGAGCAGTACTTC.

CDR3 nucleotide sequence: TGTGCCAGCACCATCCTAGGGGGGGATTATGAGCAGTTCTTC. Amino acid sequence: CASTILGGDYEQFF. The chain recombines TRBV7-8 with TRBJ2-1, with D possibly TRBD2 on 7 matching bases. V lost 7 bases and J 8 bases, leaving 18 bases between the germline ends. CDR3 length equals 14 residues. Per the germline V gene, CDR1 is SGHVS and CDR2 is FQNEAQ.

This chain connects TRBV19 to TRBJ1-3; the D is unclear. The CDR3 covers 12 residues. Germline-derived CDR1 and CDR2 are LNHDA and SQIVND (reference sequence). V lost 5 bases and J 2 bases, leaving 4 bases between the germline ends. The CDR3 DNA follows: TGTGCCAGTAGTGACACTGGAAACACCATATATTTT. Residues: CASSDTGNTIYF.

This clone has only one observation. The chain carries TRBV4-1 and TRBJ2-5; D is ambiguous. Germline V CDR1 and CDR2: MGHRA, YSYEKL. V gave up 1 base and J gave up 6 bases, with 9 bases separating them. This CDR3 contains 13 residues. This CDR3 is CASSQARGQTQYF. The DNA for the CDR3 is TGCGCCAGCAGCCAAGCTCGAGGTCAGACCCAGTACTTC.

The chain's CDR3 is CASQGIYGYTF. In DNA, the CDR3 is TGTGCCAGTCAGGGGATTTATGGCTACACCTTC. This chain uses TRBV9 with TRBJ1-2; possibly TRBD1 for D (6 bases). This CDR3 is 11 amino acids long. Trimming left V 8 bases short and J 5 bases short, with 10 bases between. Germline values: CDR1 SGDLS, CDR2 YYNGEE. Together with reference TRBV9 and TRBJ1-2, the CDR3 gives the full variable domain: DSGVTQTPKHLITATGQRVTLRCSPRSGDLSVYWYQQSLDQGLQFLIQYYNGEERAKGNILERFSAQQFPDLHSELNLSSLELGDSALYFCASQGIYGYTFGSGTRLTVV.

This clone came up once. This sequence joins TRBV11-1 and TRBJ2-7, with a weak D call TRBD2 (6 bases). V was clipped by 5 bases and J by 7 bases, with 12 bases between them. There are 12 residues in the CDR3. Germline V gives CDR1 SGHAT, CDR2 FQDESV (reference sequence). CDR3 DNA: TGTGCCAGCAGCCAACCTGCGGGGGAGCAGTACTTC. Residues: CASSQPAGEQYF.

CDR3 sequence reads: CASSFTGGGETQYF. The CDR3 DNA reads TGTGCCAGCAGCTTCACAGGGGGCGGGGAGACCCAGTACTTC. The chain carries TRBV5-5 and TRBJ2-5, with 9 bases matching TRBD1. V trimming: 2 bases; J trimming: 5 bases; junction bases outside the gene matches: 4. Germline CDR1 and CDR2: SGHKS and YYEKEE (reference sequence). The CDR3 is made up of 14 amino acids.

This sequence joins TRBV5-6 and TRBJ2-3, with 9 bases that match TRBD2. Germline V gene data show CDR1 as SGHDT and CDR2 as YYEEEE. The V gene end was trimmed by 0 bases and the J gene end by 5 bases; junction bases not matched to a gene: 4. The CDR3 is 15 residues long. CDR3 coding DNA: TGTGCCAGCAGCTTGGGACTAGCGGAGGAAGATACGCAGTATTTT. Encoded protein: CASSLGLAEEDTQYF.

The V and J genes are TRBV10-2 and TRBJ2-2; D unresolved. V was clipped by 6 bases and J by 3 bases, with 17 bases between them. The CDR3 is made up of 16 amino acids. Germline V gene lookup returns CDR1 WSHSY and CDR2 SAAADI. The CDR3: CASSPRFQQDTGELFF. In DNA form, the CDR3 reads TGCGCCAGCAGCCCCCGATTCCAGCAGGACACCGGGGAGCTGTTTTTT.

The rearrangement uses TRBV4-3 and TRBJ2-1, with D maybe TRBD1 (6 bases). The CDR3 contains 15 residues. The germline V and J ends were trimmed by 5 bases and 2 bases, with 13 bases remaining between them. Germline V gene lookup returns CDR1 LGHNA and CDR2 YSLEER. In DNA, the CDR3 is TGCGCCAGCAGCATTTCCCGGACAGCCTACAATGAGCAGTTCTTC. It yields the protein CASSISRTAYNEQFF.

The chain carries TRBV28 and TRBJ2-1; 8 bases match TRBD2. The germline CDR1 and CDR2 sequences are MDHEN and SYDVKM. J lost 8 bases, V lost 3 bases, and 12 bases had no gene match. The CDR3 sequence is 16 residues long. The CDR3 sequence is CASSFATGGYLDEQFF. In DNA, the CDR3 is TGTGCCAGCAGTTTCGCGACGGGAGGGTACCTCGATGAGCAGTTCTTC.

V usage is TRBV6-1 and J usage is TRBJ1-2; TRBD1 aligns across 7 bases. Trimming cost V 2 bases and J 5 bases; bases outside gene matches: 8. Germline lookup yields CDR1 MNHNS and CDR2 SASEGT. The CDR3 has 15 residues. The CDR3 DNA follows: TGTGCCAGCAGTGAAACCCCAGGGGGGCCGTATGGCTACACCTTC. It encodes CASSETPGGPYGYTF.

This chain joins TRBV5-5 and TRBJ2-3, with D possibly being TRBD2 (6 bases). V was clipped by 4 bases and J by 0 bases, with 15 bases between them. Germline values: CDR1 SGHKS, CDR2 YYEKEE (reference sequence). The CDR3 is made up of 16 amino acids. The chain's CDR3 is CASSAGWDFSTDTQYF. In nucleotides, the CDR3 is TGTGCCAGCAGCGCCGGATGGGACTTCAGCACAGATACGCAGTATTTT.

This clone was seen a single time. The chain carries TRBV6-1 and TRBJ2-3, with TRBD2 matching over 9 bases. Germline lookup yields CDR1 MNHNS and CDR2 SASEGT. The CDR3 runs 15 residues. Losses at the gene ends were 7 bases for V and 3 bases for J; bases not matched to a gene: 8. The CDR3 region has the DNA TGTGCCAGCAAGACCATAGCGGGGGTAACAGATACGCAGTATTTT. Encoded protein: CASKTIAGVTDTQYF.

The chain combines TRBV5-4 with TRBJ2-1; D not resolved. The CDR3 totals 13 residues. The V end lost 4 bases, the J end lost 7 bases, and 12 bases lay between the germline ends. CDR1 SGHNT and CDR2 YYREEE come from the germline V gene (reference sequence). CDR3 region: CASSPELINEQFF. The CDR3 coding sequence is TGTGCCAGCAGCCCCGAACTTATAAATGAGCAGTTCTTC.

The V gene is TRBV5-1, the J gene TRBJ1-2; TRBD1 matches 10 bases. CDR3 length: 12 residues. After removal of 4 bases from V and 8 bases from J, the junction contained 2 bases not matched to a gene. Germline CDR1 is SGHRS and CDR2 is YFSETQ. CDR3 bases: TGCGCCAGCAGCGGGACAGGGGTAGGCTACACCTTC. Its translation is CASSGTGVGYTF. Using reference TRBV5-1 and TRBJ1-2 for the parts outside the CDR3, the full variable domain is KAGVTQTPRYLIKTRGQQVTLSCSPISGHRSVSWYQQTPGQGLQFLFEYFSETQRNKGNFPGRFSGRQFSNSRSEMNVSTLELGDSALYLCASSGTGVGYTFGSGTRLTVV.

The gene calls are TRBV27 and TRBJ2-7; TRBD1 agrees at 9 bases. This CDR3 comprises 15 residues. V shed 2 bases and J 3 bases; nucleotides not matched to a gene: 5. Looked up from germline, CDR1 is MNHEY and CDR2 is SMNVEV (reference sequence). Here the CDR3 reads CASSLRDREIYEQYF. The DNA for the CDR3 is TGTGCCAGCAGTTTACGGGACAGGGAGATCTACGAGCAGTACTTC.

The chain recombines TRBV18 with TRBJ2-1, with D perhaps TRBD2 (6 bases). The CDR3 has 13 residues. With 1 base removed from V and 11 bases from J, the gap between germline ends came to 12 bases. Per germline, CDR1 KGHSH and CDR2 LQKENI. In DNA form, the CDR3 reads TGTGCCAGCTCACCACAGGGGACTGAAAAGCAGTTCTTC. Its protein product is CASSPQGTEKQFF.

The chain couples TRBV7-9 to TRBJ2-3, with D possibly being TRBD2 (5 bases). The CDR3 is made up of 16 amino acids. Germline loops: CDR1 SEHNR, CDR2 FQNEAQ (reference sequence). Trimming left V 1 base short and J 8 bases short, with 19 bases between. CDR3 sequence reads: CASSLVGEPGWVTQYF. CDR3 nucleotide sequence: TGTGCCAGCAGCTTAGTTGGGGAGCCGGGATGGGTTACGCAGTATTTT. Filled out from reference TRBV7-9 and TRBJ2-3, the complete variable domain reads DTGVSQNPRHKITKRGQNVTFRCDPISEHNRLYWYRQTLGQGPEFLTYFQNEAQLEKSRLLSDRFSAERPKGSFSTLEIQRTEQGDSAMYLCASSLVGEPGWVTQYFGPGTRLTVL.

V and J are TRBV29-1 and TRBJ2-5; 9 nucleotides line up with TRBD1. Germline V gene data show CDR1 as SQVTM and CDR2 as ANQGSEA. J was trimmed by 5 bases and V by 6 bases; bases with no gene match: 4. The CDR3 has 12 residues. The CDR3 loop reads CSVDRGRETQYF. The CDR3 bases are TGCAGCGTGGACAGGGGTCGCGAGACCCAGTACTTC.